This T cell receptor beta chain was captured by sequencing in a study of Ad26.COV2.S vaccination and SARS-CoV-2 variants. Germline loops: CDR1 DFQATT, CDR2 SNEGSKA (reference sequence). The ends were cut back, 6 bases at V and 4 bases at J, with 9 bases in the middle. The CDR3 has 11 residues. General study findings and limits: Overall T cell responses may have been underestimated by the analyses of TCR breadth and depth. Substantial breadth in spike-specific CD8+ and CD4+ T cell responses was reportedly seen after vaccination. Measurement of non-spike TCR breadth gave similar results in vaccine and placebo recipients. People who got the vaccine had more spike-specific TCR breadth than people who got placebo.

TCRdb's copy holds only in-frame clones and misses some; the assay was immunoSEQ multiplex PCR. The sample records some 350,000 clones, about 90% being singletons. In regard to this clone: Antigen: not known.

The sample in question was peripheral blood, obtained after recovery from COVID-19. The origin of this receptor is a human donor who had recovered from COVID-19. The genes are TRBV20-1 and TRBJ1-2, with D unresolved. The CDR3 coding sequence is TGCAGTGCGCGAGATATCTATGGCTACACCTTC. Its protein product is CSARDIYGYTF.